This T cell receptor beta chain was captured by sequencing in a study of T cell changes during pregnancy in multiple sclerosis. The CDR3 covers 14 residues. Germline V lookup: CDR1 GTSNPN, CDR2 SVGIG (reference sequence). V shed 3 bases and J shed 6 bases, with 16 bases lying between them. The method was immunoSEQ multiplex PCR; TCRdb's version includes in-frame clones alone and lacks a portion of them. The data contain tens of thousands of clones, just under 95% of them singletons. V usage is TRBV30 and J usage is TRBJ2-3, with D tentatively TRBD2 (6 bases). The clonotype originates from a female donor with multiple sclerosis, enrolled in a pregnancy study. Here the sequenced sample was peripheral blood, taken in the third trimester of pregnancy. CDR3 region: CAWSPQLAWDTQYF. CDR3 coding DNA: TGTGCCTGGAGCCCCCAACTAGCTTGGGATACGCAGTATTTT.